This TCR beta chain stems from a study of blood T cell repertoires in COVID-19. Study summary: Italy, Spain and the United States were the sources of the convalescent and acute COVID-19 samples.

The cohort comprised adults aged 18 to 89 years residing in 20 to 30 US areas. Germline V gene sequence: CDR1 SGHNT, CDR2 YYREEE (reference sequence). V gave up 4 bases and J gave up 5 bases, with 13 bases separating them. This CDR3 is built from 13 residues. Per the original data handling: How many nucleated cells were present was estimated from reference gene primer amplification. Produced via immunoSEQ multiplex PCR; TCRdb's table is partial and in-frame only. That table is the source of V, J and clone size, and D and trimming were worked out from the DNA. This sample has around 200,000 clones, with 88% found just once.

What was sequenced was PBMCs or T cells enriched from blood (not recorded which). This TCR was recovered from a woman in her 30s who had recovered from COVID-19. This chain links TRBV5-4 with TRBJ2-7, with D possibly TRBD1 on 5 matching bases. This CDR3 reads CASSPGFSDEQYF. In DNA, the CDR3 is TGTGCCAGCAGCCCAGGGTTCAGCGACGAGCAGTACTTC.